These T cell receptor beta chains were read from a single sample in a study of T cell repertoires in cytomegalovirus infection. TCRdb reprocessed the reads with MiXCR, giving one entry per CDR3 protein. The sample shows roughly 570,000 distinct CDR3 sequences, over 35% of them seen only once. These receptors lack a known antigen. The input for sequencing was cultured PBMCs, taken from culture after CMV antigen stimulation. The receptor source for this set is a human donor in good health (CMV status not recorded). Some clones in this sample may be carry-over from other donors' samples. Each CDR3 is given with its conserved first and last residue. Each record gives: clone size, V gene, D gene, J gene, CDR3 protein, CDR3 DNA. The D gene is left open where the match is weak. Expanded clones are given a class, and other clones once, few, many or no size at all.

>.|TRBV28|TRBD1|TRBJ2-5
CASSFGYRGRGQETQYF
TGTGCCAGCAGTTTTGGGTACAGGGGGCGAGGGCAAGAGACCCAGTACTTC
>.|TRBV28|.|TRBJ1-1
CASSFVGAGNTEAFF
TGTGCCAGCAGTTTCGTAGGGGCGGGGAACACTGAAGCTTTCTTT
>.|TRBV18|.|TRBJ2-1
CASSDLAGPGAYNEQFF
TGTGCCAGCTCAGACCTCGCGGGGCCAGGCGCCTACAATGAGCAGTTCTTC
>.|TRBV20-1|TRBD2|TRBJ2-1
CSAKRRGAWDEQFF
TGCAGTGCCAAAAGGCGGGGGGCCTGGGATGAGCAGTTCTTC
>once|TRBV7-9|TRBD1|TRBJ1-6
CASSLGDSSFYNSPLHF
TGTGCCAGCAGCTTAGGGGACAGTTCCTTCTATAATTCACCCCTCCACTTT
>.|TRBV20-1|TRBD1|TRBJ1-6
CSAGAGTGDSPLHF
TGCAGTGCAGGGGCCGGGACAGGAGATTCACCCCTCCACTTT
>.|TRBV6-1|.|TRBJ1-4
CASSYGGFAEKLFF
TGTGCCAGCAGTTACGGGGGCTTCGCTGAAAAACTGTTTTTT
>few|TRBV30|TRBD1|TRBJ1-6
CAWSPFLGQWLPNSPLHF
TGTGCCTGGAGCCCATTTCTGGGACAGTGGTTGCCCAACTCACCCCTCCACTTT
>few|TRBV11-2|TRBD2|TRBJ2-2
CASSRRTSGSTGELFF
TGTGCCAGCAGCCGACGGACTAGCGGGAGCACCGGGGAGCTGTTTTTT
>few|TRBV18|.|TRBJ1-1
CASSPGVQRTEAFF
TGTGCCAGCTCACCAGGAGTCCAGAGGACTGAAGCTTTCTTT
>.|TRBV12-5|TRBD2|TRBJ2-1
CASLSSGSDEQFF
TGTGCTAGTTTGTCTAGCGGGAGCGATGAGCAGTTCTTC
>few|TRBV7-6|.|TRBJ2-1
CASSFRGVGDYNEQFF
TGTGCCAGCAGCTTCCGCGGGGTGGGGGATTACAATGAGCAGTTCTTC
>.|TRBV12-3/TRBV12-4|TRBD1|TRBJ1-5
CASSLRQGRQHF
TGTGCCAGCAGCCTAAGACAGGGCCGCCAGCATTTT